The following is a T cell receptor (beta chain) sequence with its context. These data are taken from a study of blood T cell repertoires in COVID-19. V lost 0 bases and J 0 bases, leaving 5 bases between the germline ends. This CDR3 region has 14 residues. Per the germline V gene, CDR1 is SGHAT and CDR2 is FQNNGV. Sequenced by immunoSEQ multiplex PCR; TCRdb stores in-frame clones only, minus some. The table has 150,000 to 200,000 clones, roughly four fifths seen once. Material for sequencing was peripheral blood. The sequence derives from a human donor in a cohort sampled during active COVID-19. The chain combines TRBV11-2 with TRBJ1-1; D is unresolved. CDR3 nucleotide sequence: TGTGCCAGCAGCTTAGATCAGGTGAACACTGAAGCTTTCTTT. Translation gives CASSLDQVNTEAFF.